This T cell receptor (beta chain) was captured in a study of blood T cells in healthy people across ages. General study points: Roughly linearly, TCR beta diversity per million T cells fell as age increased. Diversity was estimated from one million T cells, and these estimates were considered underestimates.

Only one count was recorded for this clonotype. No antigen is known for it. V lost 1 base, J lost 3 bases, and 13 bases lay in between. Germline V gene sequence: CDR1 SGHTA, CDR2 FQGNSA. The CDR3 loop spans 15 amino acids. Every donor contributed roughly 10 milliliters of peripheral blood by blood draw. Then a second PCR, running about 6 to 11 cycles, was carried out with a sample-barcoded 5' primer and a J-beta primer mix. From each sample, at least 3 million paired-end reads containing CDR3 were obtained. TCRdb analysed the 5' RACE reads with MiXCR anew, one entry per CDR3 protein. The sample lists 650,000 to 1,000,000 distinct CDR3 sequences; 46% were seen once.

The chain joins TRBV7-2 to TRBJ2-7; a possible D gene is TRBD2 (6 bases). The sequenced sample was blood. The source is a man aged 80 or over in good health. Here the CDR3 DNA reads TGTGCCAGCAGCTTAGTAGGGACTGTCCGCTACGAGCAGTACTTC. Amino acids: CASSLVGTVRYEQYF.